This T cell receptor (beta chain) derives from a study of control samples from healthy donors and cancer patients. Germline V gene data show CDR1 as SQVTM and CDR2 as ANQGSEA. V shed 3 bases and J shed 2 bases, with 11 bases lying between them. This CDR3 comprises 13 residues. Assay: immunoSEQ multiplex PCR; the TCRdb copy retains only in-frame clones and omits some. Here the sample spans approximately 130,000 clones, 70% to 90% being singletons. Source material: blood. This clonotype was obtained from a man aged 60 to 69 in good health. The rearrangement joins TRBV29-1 to TRBJ2-7; tentatively, D is TRBD1 (5 bases). This CDR3 reads CSVDLRGTYEQYF. DNA of the CDR3: TGCAGCGTTGATCTTAGGGGAACCTACGAGCAGTACTTC.